The 11 T cell receptor beta chains given below trace back to one sample, sequenced in a study of beta chain features in type 1 diabetes. Study-wide points: Shortening of TCRB CDR3s, moderate but significant, appeared in all four CD4+ subsets of Type 1 diabetes patients.

Their antigens are not known. What was sequenced were expressed TCRB transcripts, since all of the isolated RNA had been reverse transcribed. Clones were read by immunoSEQ multiplex PCR, and TCRdb kept only the in-frame ones, dropping some. The sample holds about 160,000 clones, about 7.8% seen once. Input material: central memory CD4+ T cells from blood. The receptors were sampled from a woman aged 40 to 55 with type 1 diabetes.

In its sample, this clone was seen a few times. V and J are TRBV9 and TRBJ1-1, with a weak D call TRBD1 (5 bases). With 0 bases removed from V and 4 bases from J, the gap between germline ends came to 13 bases. Germline assignment: CDR1 SGDLS and CDR2 YYNGEE. The CDR3 contains 15 residues. CDR3 sequence (DNA): TGTGCCAGCAGCGTAGGACTAGGGACGGGCACTGAAGCTTTCTTT. This gives the protein CASSVGLGTGTEAFF.

The chain recombines TRBV7-7 with TRBJ2-2, with TRBD2 matching 10 bases. Germline CDR1 and CDR2: SSHAT and FNYEAQ (reference sequence). Trimming cost V 5 bases and J 6 bases; bases outside gene matches: 6. The CDR3 spans 15 residues. The CDR3 protein is CASSPGLAFPGELFF. The DNA for the CDR3 is TGTGCCAGCAGCCCGGGACTAGCGTTCCCCGGGGAGCTGTTTTTT. The whole variable domain, filled in from reference TRBV7-7 and TRBJ2-2, reads GAGVSQSPRYKVTKRGQDVTLRCDPISSHATLYWYQQALGQGPEFLTYFNYEAQPDKSGLPSDRFSAERPEGSISTLTIQRTEQRDSAMYRCASSPGLAFPGELFFGEGSRLTVL.

The CDR3, as DNA: TGTGCCAGCAGAGGAACAGCGGGCAATCAGCCCCAGCATTTT. It translates to CASRGTAGNQPQHF. V gene TRBV2 combines with J gene TRBJ1-5; D unclear. This CDR3 spans 14 amino acids. Trimming left V 6 bases short and J 2 bases short, with 11 bases between. CDR1 SNHLY and CDR2 FYNNEI come from the germline V gene.

This clone has at least ten counts. The chain has TRBV5-4 and TRBJ2-5, with a weak D call TRBD2 (5 bases). Germline CDR1 and CDR2: SGHNT and YYREEE (reference sequence). Between the trimmed V and J ends, which lost 5 bases and 7 bases, there was a span of 12 bases. This CDR3 contains 12 residues. CDR3 DNA: TGTGCCAGCAGTTCGGACTGGGCGACCCAGTACTTC. It is translated as CASSSDWATQYF.

CDR3 DNA sequence: TGTGCCAGCTTGGACAGGGGTAATCAGCCCCAGCATTTT. Protein sequence: CASLDRGNQPQHF. The V call is TRBV18, the J call TRBJ1-5, with TRBD1 matching 9 bases. CDR1 is KGHSH, CDR2 LQKENI, per germline. The CDR3 covers 13 residues. V shed 7 bases and J 4 bases; nucleotides not matched to a gene: 2.

The chain employs TRBV4-1 and TRBJ1-1; 9 bases match TRBD1. The germline gives CDR1 MGHRA, CDR2 YSYEKL. The V gene end was trimmed by 4 bases and the J gene end by 7 bases; junction bases not matched to a gene: 7. This CDR3 is 14 amino acids long. The CDR3 sequence: CASSPLGTGNEAFF. The CDR3, as DNA: TGCGCCAGCAGCCCCCTAGGGACAGGGAATGAAGCTTTCTTT.

This clone was counted only a few times. The rearrangement joins TRBV19 to TRBJ2-7; 8 bases line up with TRBD1. There are 13 residues in the CDR3. V lost 3 bases to trimming and J lost 4 bases; unmatched junction nucleotides: 2. In germline, CDR1 is LNHDA, CDR2 SQIVND (reference sequence). The CDR3 loop is CASSIRTGYEQYF. The CDR3 nucleotides are TGTGCCAGTAGTATTAGGACAGGGTACGAGCAGTACTTC.

This clone turned up a few times. The J gene is TRBJ1-1, the V gene TRBV29-1; no definite D call. The CDR3 totals 13 residues. Trimming took off 6 bases at V and 2 bases at J, with 13 bases between the two ends. The germline V gene has CDR1 SQVTM and CDR2 ANQGSEA. This CDR3 is CSVPKSRNTEAFF. The CDR3 DNA reads TGCAGCGTCCCGAAAAGTAGAAACACTGAAGCTTTCTTT.

The rearrangement joins TRBV5-1 to TRBJ2-2; D not certain. The germline CDR1 and CDR2 sequences are SGHRS and YFSETQ. CDR3 length: 15 amino acids. Trimming left V 5 bases short and J 5 bases short, with 16 bases between. The CDR3 DNA is TGCGCCAGCAGTAAAGAGGCAGACGCGACCGGGGAGCTGTTTTTT. This gives the protein CASSKEADATGELFF.

The chain is built from TRBV28 and TRBJ2-3, with D possibly TRBD2 on 5 matching bases. This CDR3 has 17 residues. CDR1 is MDHEN and CDR2 is SYDVKM in the germline V gene. Trimming stripped 4 bases from V and 0 bases from J, with 17 bases between. The CDR3 loop reads CASSSHSSDSSTDTQYF. The CDR3 DNA sequence: TGTGCCAGCAGTTCCCATTCTTCGGACTCTAGCACAGATACGCAGTATTTT.

This clone was recorded a few times. The chain uses TRBV7-9 and TRBJ2-6; the D gene is possibly TRBD1 (6 bases). This CDR3 is built from 14 residues. Germline V gene sequence: CDR1 SEHNR, CDR2 FQNEAQ (reference sequence). V was cut by 5 bases and J by 2 bases, with 7 bases left in between. DNA for the CDR3: TGTGCCAGCAGCCAGGGGACTGGGGCCAACGTCCTGACTTTC. Translation: CASSQGTGANVLTF. Full variable domain (rest looked up from reference TRBV7-9 and TRBJ2-6): DTGVSQNPRHKITKRGQNVTFRCDPISEHNRLYWYRQTLGQGPEFLTYFQNEAQLEKSRLLSDRFSAERPKGSFSTLEIQRTEQGDSAMYLCASSQGTGANVLTFGAGSRLTVL.